The 7 T cell receptor beta chains in this list originate from one sample, sequenced in a study of blood T cell repertoires in COVID-19. The data were produced by immunoSEQ multiplex PCR, yet TCRdb's version contains in-frame clones alone and is incomplete. The table lists hundreds of thousands of clones, about nine tenths of them singletons, with roughly 6% in the top ten. Specimen: peripheral blood. Receptor source: a man aged 55 to 70 who had recovered from COVID-19.

This chain connects TRBV5-1 to TRBJ2-2; TRBD1 might be the D (5 bases). CDR3 length equals 14 residues. Trimming removed 3 bases from V and 7 bases from J, with 13 bases in between. CDR1 is SGHRS and CDR2 is YFSETQ in the germline V gene. As DNA, the CDR3 is TGCGCCAGCAGCTATGCAGGGAATATCGGGGAGCTGTTTTTT. Encoded protein: CASSYAGNIGELFF.

In DNA, the CDR3 is TGTGCCAGTAGTCCCCGTAAACTAACAGATACGCAGTATTTT. This encodes CASSPRKLTDTQYF. V is TRBV19 and J is TRBJ2-3, with D uncertain. The CDR3 has 14 amino acids. Per germline, CDR1 LNHDA and CDR2 SQIVND (reference sequence). V was pared by 5 bases and J by 3 bases, with 12 bases between.

The chain is built from TRBV19 and TRBJ2-2, with 7 bases aligning to TRBD2. This CDR3 is 20 amino acids long. V lost 7 bases and J lost 2; bases outside the gene matches: 22. From germline, CDR1 is LNHDA and CDR2 SQIVND (reference sequence). Written as DNA, the CDR3 is TGTGCCAGTAACGCGGGGGTTCCTGGGGTAATTAGGTTTAACACCGGGGAGCTGTTTTTT. This translates into CASNAGVPGVIRFNTGELFF.

The chain links TRBV4-1 to TRBJ2-4, with a tentative D call TRBD1 (6 bases). V was shortened by 0 bases and J by 9 bases, with 15 bases between the two germline ends. This CDR3 comprises 15 residues. The germline CDR1 and CDR2 sequences are MGHRA and YSYEKL. CDR3 coding DNA: TGCGCCAGCAGCCAAGATCCGGCAGGGGCTGGCATTCAGTACTTC. It encodes CASSQDPAGAGIQYF.

A few counts support this clone. One end of the junction does not line up with germline, which may come from a read error. The rearrangement joins TRBV18 to TRBJ1-1, with 7 bases aligning to TRBD1. The CDR3 totals 14 residues. The V gene's germline CDR1 is KGHSH and CDR2 LQKENI. The CDR3 is CASSPQGQNTEAFF. For the CDR3, the DNA is TGTGCCAGCTCCCCACAGGGGCAGAACACTGAAGCTTTCTTT. The variable domain in full, completed from reference TRBV18 and TRBJ1-1, reads NAGVMQNPRHLVRRRGQEARLRCSPMKGHSHVYWYRQLPEEGLKFMVYLQKENIIDESGMPKERFSAEFPKEGPSILRIQQVVRGDSAAYFCASSPQGQNTEAFFGQGTRLTVV.

The V gene is TRBV7-6, the J gene TRBJ1-1; D call uncertain. V gave up 1 base and J gave up 4 bases, with 7 bases separating them. CDR1 and CDR2 (germline): SGHVS, FNYEAQ. CDR3 length: 13 amino acids. CDR3 sequence (DNA): TGTGCCAGCAGCTTAGGGGCCGGCACTGAAGCTTTCTTT. It translates to CASSLGAGTEAFF. The entire variable domain, with the rest obtained from reference TRBV7-6 and TRBJ1-1, is as follows: GAGVSQSPRYKVTKRGQDVALRCDPISGHVSLYWYRQALGQGPEFLTYFNYEAQQDKSGLPNDRFSAERPEGSISTLTIQRTEQRDSAMYRCASSLGAGTEAFFGQGTRLTVV.

The rearrangement joins TRBV13 to TRBJ1-6; D gene uncertain. Germline CDR1 PRHDT, CDR2 FYEKMQ (reference sequence). The CDR3 is 14 amino acids. The V gene lost 3 bases and the J gene lost 7 bases, with 10 bases spanning the gap. The DNA for the CDR3 is TGTGCCAGCAGCTTGCGGATCCACAATTCACCCCTCCACTTT. Its protein product is CASSLRIHNSPLHF.